These 8 T cell receptor beta chains share one sample of origin, sequenced in a study of T-cell reconstitution after alpha-beta-depleted transplantation in children. The TCRbeta library incorporated unique molecular identifiers. Using its own MiXCR run on the PCR reads, TCRdb lists one record per CDR3 protein. The sample contains hundreds of thousands of distinct CDR3 sequences, over 10% of which appear only once. The sequenced sample was PBMCs, obtained before TCRalphabeta/CD19-depleted stem cell transplant. Receptor source: a girl between 2 and 10 years old with congenital amegakaryocytic thrombocytopenia, due to receive a stem cell transplant.

This clonotype was counted ten times or more. The chain has TRBV29-1 and TRBJ1-1; D unclear. Germline V gene lookup returns CDR1 SQVTM and CDR2 ANQGSEA. Between the trimmed V and J ends, which lost 5 bases and 1 base, there was a span of 5 bases. The length of the CDR3 is 11 residues. The DNA of the CDR3 is TGCAGCGTTCTCGAGAACACTGAAGCTTTCTTT. Translated: CSVLENTEAFF. Based on the CDR3 plus reference TRBV29-1 and TRBJ1-1, the full variable domain is SAVISQKPSRDICQRGTSLTIQCQVDSQVTMMFWYRQQPGQSLTLIATANQGSEATYESGFVIDKFPISRPNLTFSTLTVSNMSPEDSSIYLCSVLENTEAFFGQGTRLTVV.

This clonotype was seen ten or more times. The rearrangement uses TRBV5-1 and TRBJ2-3; unclear D gene. With 0 bases removed from V and 0 bases from J, the gap between germline ends came to 5 bases. The germline V gene encodes CDR1 SGHRS and CDR2 YFSETQ. The length of the CDR3 is 14 residues. CDR3 sequence (DNA): TGCGCCAGCAGCTTGGAACAGAGCACAGATACGCAGTATTTT. It encodes CASSLEQSTDTQYF.

The table lists this clonotype with many counts. J is TRBJ2-7 and V is TRBV5-1, with TRBD2 identical over 9 bases. The ends lost 0 bases at V and 2 bases at J; junction bases unmatched: 3. Germline V lookup: CDR1 SGHRS, CDR2 YFSETQ. CDR3 size: 15 residues. The CDR3 region is CASSLDPSGAYEQYF. The CDR3 coding sequence is TGCGCCAGCAGCTTGGATCCTAGCGGGGCCTACGAGCAGTACTTC. Filled out from reference TRBV5-1 and TRBJ2-7, the complete variable domain reads KAGVTQTPRYLIKTRGQQVTLSCSPISGHRSVSWYQQTPGQGLQFLFEYFSETQRNKGNFPGRFSGRQFSNSRSEMNVSTLELGDSALYLCASSLDPSGAYEQYFGPGTRLTVT.

This clonotype was counted only a few times. J is TRBJ2-6 and V is TRBV30; D uncertain. CDR1 and CDR2 from the germline V gene are GTSNPN and SVGIG (reference sequence). V was trimmed by 7 bases and J by 0 bases, leaving 10 bases between them. The CDR3 extends over 14 amino acids. CDR3 sequence (DNA): TGTGCCTCGCACTACAGCTCTGGGGCCAACGTCCTGACTTTC. Translating it yields CASHYSSGANVLTF.

This clonotype was observed a handful of times. V gene TRBV7-2 combines with J gene TRBJ2-5, with D possibly called TRBD1 or TRBD2 (5 bases each). The CDR3 totals 15 residues. The V gene lost 4 bases and the J gene lost 3 bases, with 15 bases spanning the gap. Germline V gene sequence: CDR1 SGHTA, CDR2 FQGNSA. The DNA of the CDR3 is TGTGCCAGCAGCTCTGGCCGCCTGGGGGAAGAGACCCAGTACTTC. Its translation is CASSSGRLGEETQYF.

In its sample, this clonotype was seen many times. The rearrangement uses TRBV20-1 and TRBJ2-3; D is unclear. CDR3 size: 18 residues. The germline V gene has CDR1 DFQATT and CDR2 SNEGSKA (reference sequence). Trimming removed 1 base at V and 8 bases at J, with 28 bases between. The CDR3 reads CSARVPPTERLKPGTQYF. As DNA, the CDR3 is TGCAGTGCTAGAGTACCCCCCACGGAGCGCCTTAAACCGGGTACGCAGTATTTT.

This clonotype has ten or more counts. J is TRBJ1-1 and V is TRBV20-1; possibly TRBD1 for D (5 bases). V lost 6 bases, J lost 2 bases, and 16 bases lay in between. Germline lookup yields CDR1 DFQATT and CDR2 SNEGSKA (reference sequence). The length of the CDR3 is 14 residues. In DNA form, the CDR3 reads TGCAGTGCCTACGGGTGGACAAGCAACACTGAAGCTTTCTTT. Its translation: CSAYGWTSNTEAFF.

The table lists this clonotype with many counts. The rearrangement joins TRBV5-1 to TRBJ2-7; 8 nucleotides agree with TRBD1. Losses at the gene ends were 4 bases for V and 1 base for J; bases not matched to a gene: 4. The germline gives CDR1 SGHRS, CDR2 YFSETQ. The CDR3 covers 14 residues. The chain's CDR3 is CASSRGQASYEQYF. In nucleotides, the CDR3 is TGCGCCAGCAGCAGGGGACAGGCTTCCTACGAGCAGTACTTC.